This passage covers 5 T cell receptor beta chains from one sample sequenced in a study of cytotoxic CD8 clonotypes in ibrutinib-treated CLL. Here immunoSEQ multiplex PCR was the method, and the copy in TCRdb shows in-frame clones only, minus some. The sample lists hundreds of thousands of clones; about 77% were seen once. The sample was PBMCs, taken before ibrutinib treatment. These receptors were obtained from a human donor with chronic lymphocytic leukemia.

The chain employs TRBV9 and TRBJ2-7; D gene ambiguous. There are 14 residues in the CDR3. The germline V gene has CDR1 SGDLS and CDR2 YYNGEE. The V end was cut by 1 base, the J end by 2 bases, with 10 bases between. This chain's CDR3 is CASSVWELPYEQYF. DNA for the CDR3: TGTGCCAGCAGCGTATGGGAATTGCCCTACGAGCAGTACTTC. Looking up the rest from reference TRBV9 and TRBJ2-7 gives the full variable domain: DSGVTQTPKHLITATGQRVTLRCSPRSGDLSVYWYQQSLDQGLQFLIQYYNGEERAKGNILERFSAQQFPDLHSELNLSSLELGDSALYFCASSVWELPYEQYFGPGTRLTVT.

CDR3 in amino acids: CASSLVGQGDTEAFF. The CDR3 DNA follows: TGCGCCAGCAGCCTGGTGGGACAGGGAGACACTGAAGCTTTCTTT. This chain uses TRBV5-1 with TRBJ1-1; 9 positions match TRBD1. The CDR3 runs 15 residues. V was clipped by 4 bases and J by 3 bases; unmatched bases: 7. Germline CDR1 and CDR2: SGHRS and YFSETQ.

J is TRBJ1-4 and V is TRBV5-5, with TRBD1 identical over 7 bases. The germline CDR1 and CDR2 sequences are SGHKS and YYEKEE (reference sequence). V lost 4 bases, J lost 3 bases, and 12 bases stayed unmatched. The CDR3 length is 17 residues. The CDR3 is CASSVGQRMHPNEKLFF. The DNA of the CDR3 is TGTGCCAGCAGCGTGGGACAGAGGATGCACCCTAATGAAAAACTGTTTTTT.

This clone came up a few times. The J gene is TRBJ1-1, the V gene TRBV28; D remains unclear. This CDR3 is built from 13 residues. The germline V and J ends were trimmed by 6 bases and 2 bases, with 10 bases remaining between them. Germline lookup yields CDR1 MDHEN and CDR2 SYDVKM. The CDR3 DNA reads as TGTGCCAGCAGAACGGGTTTTAACACTGAAGCTTTCTTT. Translation gives CASRTGFNTEAFF.

This clone was observed once. This sequence joins TRBV7-3 and TRBJ2-1, with TRBD2 matching 10 bases. With 5 bases clipped from V and 3 bases from J, the junction kept 10 bases outside the gene matches. The CDR3 is 17 residues long. Per germline, CDR1 SGHTA and CDR2 FQGTGA. The CDR3 region is CASSPSSGLASYNEQFF. CDR3 nucleotide sequence: TGTGCCAGCAGCCCTAGTTCGGGACTAGCGAGCTACAATGAGCAGTTCTTC.